This TCR beta chain was sequenced in a study of CD8 T cells in Susac syndrome. CDR3 length: 13 residues. V shed 7 bases, J shed 4 bases, and the junction held 9 bases outside the gene matches. The germline gives CDR1 SQVTM, CDR2 ANQGSEA. Negative magnetic isolation gave CD8+ and CD4+ cells; FACS enriched CD8+ TEMRA. RNA in amounts of roughly 0.5 to 1 ug was reverse transcribed with random hexamers. The TCR beta CDR3 was amplified by immunoSEQ multiplex PCR across 54 Vbeta, 13 Jbeta. MiXCR, applied by TCRdb to the immunoSEQ multiplex PCR reads, yields one record per CDR3 protein. The data show 170,000 or so distinct CDR3 sequences, roughly 95% seen once.

The chain links TRBV29-1 to TRBJ1-2, with 7 positions matching TRBD1. Sequences were obtained from CD4+ T cells from PBMCs. This TCR came from a human donor with Susac syndrome. Here the CDR3 DNA reads TGCAGCGCTCACAGGGGCCAGGGCTATGGCTACACCTTC. This codes for CSAHRGQGYGYTF.